This paragraph reports one T cell receptor (beta chain). What it recognizes is unknown. Other DNA sequences in this sample translate to the same CDR3. This entry belongs to a study of cytomegalovirus exposure and HLA in healthy donors. Findings and caveats of the study: A further, later analysis showed that HLA-associated TCR beta chains (compared with equally common others) were more clonally expanded. V- and J-gene trimming in TCR beta was tied to a missense DCLRE1C variant by an analysis performed later. Presence/absence analyses took donor sequencing depth as roughly uniform.

PCR was performed using 60 Vbeta and 13 Jbeta primers. Data came from immunoSEQ multiplex PCR; TCRdb stores just in-frame clones and leaves some out. The sample carries some 190,000 clones, 76% recorded once. Germline V gene lookup returns CDR1 MDHEN and CDR2 SYDVKM. The CDR3 is 12 amino acids. The V gene lost 2 bases and the J gene lost 4 bases, with 5 bases spanning the gap. The sample was PBMCs. The TCR originated in a woman under 40 in good health and CMV-seropositive. The V gene is TRBV28, the J gene TRBJ1-2; a possible D gene is TRBD1 (5 bases). The CDR3 nucleotides are TGTGCCAGCAGTTTACAGGGCTATGGCTACACCTTC. This codes for CASSLQGYGYTF.